This T cell receptor beta chain was identified in a study of response to subunit inactivated influenza vaccine. Findings of the study overall: That few new T cells are recruited by each seasonal influenza vaccination was the authors' suggestion.

TCRdb reprocessed the RT-PCR reads with MiXCR, giving one entry per CDR3 protein. This sample carries 500,000 to 550,000 distinct CDR3 sequences, 6.5% to 8% of them seen once, and the ten largest clones take 13%. This clonotype showed up many times. What it binds is unknown. Per germline, CDR1 MNHEY and CDR2 SVGEGT. The CDR3 is 15 residues long. Trimming stripped 3 bases from V and 3 bases from J, with 11 bases between. This specimen consisted of PBMCs from blood, obtained around 25 months after vaccination. The chain recombines TRBV6-2 or TRBV6-3 with TRBJ2-2, with D perhaps being TRBD1 or TRBD2 (5 bases each). The source of this sequence is a man aged 50-75 years who received an inactivated influenza vaccine. The CDR3 loop is CASSYPGTDTGELFF. The DNA for the CDR3 is TGTGCCAGCAGTTATCCCGGGACGGACACCGGGGAGCTGTTTTTT.